The clone carrying this T cell receptor beta chain was seen a few times. Its target is unknown. Donors showed nominal health when sampled, although they likely had unrecorded immune exposures. The data derive from a study of cytomegalovirus exposure and HLA in healthy donors. Vbeta (60) and Jbeta (13) primers were used in the PCR. Assay used: immunoSEQ multiplex PCR; TCRdb lists only in-frame clones, some missing. Of some 150,000 clones listed, around two thirds were seen once; the top ten hold under 3%. Regarding the study as a whole: V- and J-gene trimming of TCR beta was linked (in a later analysis) to a missense DCLRE1C variant. Later analysis identified about 17,000 TCR beta sequences associated with HLA alleles, using a false discovery rate threshold of 0.05. The authors enumerated some 170 TCR beta chains as linked to cytomegalovirus.

The TCR was taken from a man in his forties in good health and CMV-seronegative. Sample: PBMCs.

The DNA of the CDR3 is TGTGCCAGCAGCGTAGCGGGGACAGGGAACGACTCACCCCTCCACTTT. Translation gives CASSVAGTGNDSPLHF. The chain links TRBV9 to TRBJ1-6; 9 bases map to TRBD1. This CDR3 is built from 16 residues. Germline V lookup: CDR1 SGDLS, CDR2 YYNGEE. J gave up 10 bases and V 0 bases, and 8 bases lay outside the gene matches.